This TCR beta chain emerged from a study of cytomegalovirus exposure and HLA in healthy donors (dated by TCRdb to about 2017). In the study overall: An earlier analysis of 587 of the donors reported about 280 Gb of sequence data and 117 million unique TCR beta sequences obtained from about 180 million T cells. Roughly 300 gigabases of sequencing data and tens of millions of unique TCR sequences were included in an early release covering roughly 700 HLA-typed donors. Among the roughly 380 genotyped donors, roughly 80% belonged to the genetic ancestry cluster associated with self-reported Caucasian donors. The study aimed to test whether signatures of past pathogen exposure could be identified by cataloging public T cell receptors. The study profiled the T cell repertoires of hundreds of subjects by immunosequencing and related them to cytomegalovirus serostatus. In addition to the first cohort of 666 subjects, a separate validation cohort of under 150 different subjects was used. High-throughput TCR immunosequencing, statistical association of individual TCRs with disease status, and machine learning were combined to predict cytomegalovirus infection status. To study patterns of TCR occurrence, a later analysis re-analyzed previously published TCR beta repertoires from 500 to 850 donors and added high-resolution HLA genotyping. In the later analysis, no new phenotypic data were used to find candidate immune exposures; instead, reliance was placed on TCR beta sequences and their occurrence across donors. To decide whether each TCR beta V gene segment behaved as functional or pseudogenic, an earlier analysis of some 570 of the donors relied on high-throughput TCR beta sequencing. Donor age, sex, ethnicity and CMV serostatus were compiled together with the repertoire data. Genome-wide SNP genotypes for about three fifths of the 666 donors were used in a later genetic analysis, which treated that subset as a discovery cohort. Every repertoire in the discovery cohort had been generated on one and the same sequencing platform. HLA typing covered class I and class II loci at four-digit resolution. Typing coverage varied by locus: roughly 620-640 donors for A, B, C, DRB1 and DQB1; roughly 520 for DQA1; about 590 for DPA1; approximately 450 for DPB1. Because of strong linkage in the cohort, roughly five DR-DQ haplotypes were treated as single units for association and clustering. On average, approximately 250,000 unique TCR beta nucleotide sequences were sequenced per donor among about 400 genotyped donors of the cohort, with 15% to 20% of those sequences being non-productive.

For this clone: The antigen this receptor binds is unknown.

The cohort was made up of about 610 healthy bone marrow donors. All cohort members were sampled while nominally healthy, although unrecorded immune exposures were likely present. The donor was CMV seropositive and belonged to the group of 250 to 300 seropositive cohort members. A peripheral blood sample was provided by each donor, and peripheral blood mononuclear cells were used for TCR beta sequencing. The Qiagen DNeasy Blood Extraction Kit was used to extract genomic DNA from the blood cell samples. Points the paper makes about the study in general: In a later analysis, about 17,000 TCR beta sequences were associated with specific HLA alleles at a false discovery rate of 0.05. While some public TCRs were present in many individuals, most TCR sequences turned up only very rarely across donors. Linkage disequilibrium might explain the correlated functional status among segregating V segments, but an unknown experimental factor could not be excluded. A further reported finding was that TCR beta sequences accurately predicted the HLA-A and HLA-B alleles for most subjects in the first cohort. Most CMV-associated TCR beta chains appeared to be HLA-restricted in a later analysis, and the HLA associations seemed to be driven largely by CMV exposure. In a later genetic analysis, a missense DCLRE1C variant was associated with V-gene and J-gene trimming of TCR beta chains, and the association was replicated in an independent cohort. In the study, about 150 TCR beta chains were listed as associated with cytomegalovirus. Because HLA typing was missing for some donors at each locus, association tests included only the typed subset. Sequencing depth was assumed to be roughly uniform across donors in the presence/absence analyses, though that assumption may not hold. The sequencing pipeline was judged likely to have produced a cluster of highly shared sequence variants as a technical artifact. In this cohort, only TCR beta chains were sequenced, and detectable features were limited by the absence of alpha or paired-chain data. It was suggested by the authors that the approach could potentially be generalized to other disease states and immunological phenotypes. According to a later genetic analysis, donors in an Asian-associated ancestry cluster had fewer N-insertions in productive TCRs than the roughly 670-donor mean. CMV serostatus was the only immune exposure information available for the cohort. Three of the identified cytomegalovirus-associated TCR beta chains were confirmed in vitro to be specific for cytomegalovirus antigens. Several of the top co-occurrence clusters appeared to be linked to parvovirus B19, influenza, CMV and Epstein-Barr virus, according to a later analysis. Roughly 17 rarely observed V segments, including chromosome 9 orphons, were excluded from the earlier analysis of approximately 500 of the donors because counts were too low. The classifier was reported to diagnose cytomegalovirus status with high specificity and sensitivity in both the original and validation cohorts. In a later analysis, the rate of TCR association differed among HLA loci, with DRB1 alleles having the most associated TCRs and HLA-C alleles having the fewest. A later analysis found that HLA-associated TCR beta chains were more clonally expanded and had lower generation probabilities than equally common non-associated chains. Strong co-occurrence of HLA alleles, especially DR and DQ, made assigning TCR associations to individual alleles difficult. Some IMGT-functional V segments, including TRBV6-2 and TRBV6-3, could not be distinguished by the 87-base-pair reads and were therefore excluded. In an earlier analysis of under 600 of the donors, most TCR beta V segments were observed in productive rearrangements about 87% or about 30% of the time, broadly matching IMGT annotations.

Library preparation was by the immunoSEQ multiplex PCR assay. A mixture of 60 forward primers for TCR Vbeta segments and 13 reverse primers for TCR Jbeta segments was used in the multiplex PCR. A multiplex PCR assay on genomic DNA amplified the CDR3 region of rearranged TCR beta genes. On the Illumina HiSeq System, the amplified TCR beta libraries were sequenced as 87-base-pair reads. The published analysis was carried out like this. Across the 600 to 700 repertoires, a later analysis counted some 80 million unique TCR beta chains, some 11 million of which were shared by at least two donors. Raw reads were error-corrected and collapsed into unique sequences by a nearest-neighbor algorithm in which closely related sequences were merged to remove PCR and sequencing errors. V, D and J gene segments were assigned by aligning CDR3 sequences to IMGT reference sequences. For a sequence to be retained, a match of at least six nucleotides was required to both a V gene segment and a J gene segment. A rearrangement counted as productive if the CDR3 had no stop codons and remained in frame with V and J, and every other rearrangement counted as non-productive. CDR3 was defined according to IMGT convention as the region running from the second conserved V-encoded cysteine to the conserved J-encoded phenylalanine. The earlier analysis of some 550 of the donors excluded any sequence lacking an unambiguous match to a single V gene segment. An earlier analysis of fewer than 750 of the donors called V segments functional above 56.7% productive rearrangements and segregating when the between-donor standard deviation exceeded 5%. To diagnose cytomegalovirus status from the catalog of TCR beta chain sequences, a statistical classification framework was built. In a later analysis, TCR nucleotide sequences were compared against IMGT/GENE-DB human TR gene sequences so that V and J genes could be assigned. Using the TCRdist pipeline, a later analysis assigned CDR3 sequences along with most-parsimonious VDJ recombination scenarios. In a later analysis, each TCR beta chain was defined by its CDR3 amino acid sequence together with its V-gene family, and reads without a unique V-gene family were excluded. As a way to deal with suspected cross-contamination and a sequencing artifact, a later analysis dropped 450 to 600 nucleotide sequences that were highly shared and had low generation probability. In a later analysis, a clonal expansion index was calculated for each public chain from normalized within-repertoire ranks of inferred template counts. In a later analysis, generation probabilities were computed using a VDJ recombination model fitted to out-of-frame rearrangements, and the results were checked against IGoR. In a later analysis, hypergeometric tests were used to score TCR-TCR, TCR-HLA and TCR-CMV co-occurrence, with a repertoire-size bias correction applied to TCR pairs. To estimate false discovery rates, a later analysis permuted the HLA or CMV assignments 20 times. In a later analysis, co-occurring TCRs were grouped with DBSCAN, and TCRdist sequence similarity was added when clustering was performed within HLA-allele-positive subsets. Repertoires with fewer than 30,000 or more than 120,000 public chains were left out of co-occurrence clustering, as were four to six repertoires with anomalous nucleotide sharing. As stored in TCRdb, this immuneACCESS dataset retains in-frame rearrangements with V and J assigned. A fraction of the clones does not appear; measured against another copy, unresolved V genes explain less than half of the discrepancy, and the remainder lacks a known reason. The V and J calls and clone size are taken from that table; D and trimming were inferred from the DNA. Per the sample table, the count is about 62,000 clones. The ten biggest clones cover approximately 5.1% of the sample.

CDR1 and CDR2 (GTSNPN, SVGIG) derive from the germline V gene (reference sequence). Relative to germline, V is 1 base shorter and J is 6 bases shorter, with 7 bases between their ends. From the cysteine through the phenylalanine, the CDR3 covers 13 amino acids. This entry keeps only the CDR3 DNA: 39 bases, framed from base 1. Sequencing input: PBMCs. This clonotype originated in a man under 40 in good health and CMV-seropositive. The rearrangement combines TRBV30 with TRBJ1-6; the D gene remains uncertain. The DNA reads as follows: TGTGCCTGGAGTGGAGGGTTTAATTCACCCCTCCACTTT. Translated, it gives CAWSGGFNSPLHF. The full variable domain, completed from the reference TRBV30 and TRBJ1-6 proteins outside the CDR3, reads SQTIHQWPATLVQPVGSPLSLECTVEGTSNPNLYWYRQAAGRGLQLLFYSVGIGQISSEVPQNLSASRPQDRQFILSSKKLLLSDSGFYLCAWSGGFNSPLHFGNGTRLTVT.